This T cell receptor (beta chain) stems from a study of T cells in Graves' hyperthyroidism and ophthalmopathy (dated by TCRdb to the late 2010s). Study-level background: Peripheral blood samples were taken at initial diagnosis, before any treatment was given. To identify distinguishing TCR V-J signatures, a discovery cohort of 90 to 100 patients was used, comprising roughly 45 with Graves' ophthalmopathy and roughly 60 with stable Graves' hyperthyroidism. Whether ophthalmopathy could be predicted prospectively was tested in an independent validation cohort made up of 18 to 20 hyperthyroidism patients plus 17 patients who later progressed to ophthalmopathy. The 85 to 100 discovery patients were randomly split 7:3 into training and test sets. In several Graves' hyperthyroidism patients, the study also compared T-cell repertoires from thyroid tissue with T-cell repertoires from blood. After blood sampling, hyperthyroidism patients were treated with methimazole at a starting dose of 30 mg daily, and ophthalmopathy patients were treated with high-dose intravenous methylprednisolone. The paper reports TCR Vbeta CDR3 sequencing of over 130 peripheral blood samples: 40 to 45 ophthalmopathy, about 75 hyperthyroidism and about 17 progressor patients. The paper's findings and limits, for the study overall: No statistical method was used to set the sample size in advance, and investigators knew the group allocation. Ophthalmopathy was separated from stable hyperthyroidism by a 13 V-J signature model, with around 90% sensitivity and 81% to 83% specificity obtained in cross-validation and 80%/75% obtained in testing. During validation, the model predicted progression to ophthalmopathy a median of about 6.5 months ahead of onset, with more than 60% sensitivity and about 72% specificity. Most expanded thyroid clonotypes (frequency above 0.001) were also detected in blood, a finding suggesting that blood repertoires may reflect thyroid immune responses.

About this clonotype itself: No antigen is known for it. Base qualities are not at hand, and no much larger clone is one base apart.

V loses 5 bases of germline sequence and J loses 8 bases, and the interval between the two ends is 15 bases. There are 13 amino acids in the CDR3, from cysteine to phenylalanine inclusive. The CDR3 DNA has 39 bases and is translated from base 1. CDR1 MDHEN and CDR2 SYDVKM were looked up in the germline V gene. A patient counted as having stable Graves' hyperthyroidism if no progression to ophthalmopathy occurred over 18 months of follow-up. Hyperthyroidism patients were aged 18 to 65 years and newly diagnosed, with disease duration of less than 2 months. Exclusion was applied to patients with uncontrolled infections, other autoimmune diseases, pregnancy or lactation. Diagnoses relied on clinical symptoms, serum thyroxine and TRAb, thyroid ultrasound and orbital computed tomography. PBMCs were isolated from around 10 ml of fresh peripheral blood by Ficoll-Paque density gradient centrifugation. Total RNA was extracted using Trizol reagent, and RNA quality was assessed on an Agilent 2100 Bioanalyzer.

The TCR beta CDR3 regions were amplified from RNA transcripts. For the first round of RT-PCR on the TCR CDR3, the HTBI primer set was used together with the Qiagen OneStep RT-PCR kit. Libraries were constructed in a second round of multiplex PCR, after which size selection and purification were carried out. The libraries were sequenced on an Illumina HiSeq2000 using paired-end 100 bp reads. Turning to the authors' computational methods: SOAPnuke was used to process the raw data, removing reads that contained adapters or uncalled bases, had a mean Phred below 15, or lacked an exact match to the constant primer or identifier. High-quality paired reads were merged using COPE v1.2.5, and each unique nucleotide sequence was defined as a clonotype. MiTCR v1.1 was used to align clonotypes to the IMGT TRBV, TRBD and TRBJ reference segments. The analysis included only V-J combinations with a frequency above 0.0001, which together covered 99% to 99.2% of the repertoires. The TCS score was defined as F50 (clonal expansion) divided by E x V (chaos), with BLOSUM62-based TCRdist calculated between CDR3 peptides within each V-J. Welch's t-statistics and random forest reduced some 510 V-J features to 13, which were used in a naive Bayes classifier (R e1071). The similarity between thyroid and blood repertoires was quantified using the Morisita-Horn index. TCRdb trimmed public reads at Q25 via fastp, called clones via MiXCR and kept in-frame beta chains. Rows are combined by CDR3 protein, so each entry shows the most common genes and DNA. The V and J calls come from TCRdb's annotation, not from the publication. In all, the sample holds 700,000 to 950,000 distinct CDR3 sequences, and over 35% of those were seen once. Approximately 31% of the sample is in the top ten clones.

The sequence joins TRBV28 to TRBJ1-1, with an unclear D gene assignment. The sequence derives from a woman aged 40 to 49 with Graves' hyperthyroidism. The material sequenced was blood. The sequenced DNA is TGTGCCAGCAGTGGGAACCCTACACGAGAAGCTTTCTTT. Translated, it reads CASSGNPTREAFF.